Listed below are T cell receptor beta chains from one sample, sequenced in a study of long-term antiretroviral therapy in people with HIV. Repertoires were generated with immunoSEQ multiplex PCR, while TCRdb's copy carries only in-frame clones and drops some. The sample has more than 15,000 clones, roughly 70% seen once; the top ten hold more than 9%. Sequences were derived from unsorted PBMCs, sampled 0.5 years before starting antiretroviral therapy. Every receptor here comes from a man aged 18 to 30 with HIV. CDR3s include the opening cysteine and the closing phenylalanine or tryptophan. A D gene is named only where the DNA matches it firmly. Only some rows state a clone size, as once, few, many or a class for expanded clones.

d_call j_call clone_size v_call cdr3_aa cdr3_nt
- TRBJ1-1 - TRBV6-6 CASTRGLGEAFF TGTGCCAGCACTAGGGGGTTAGGTGAAGCTTTCTTT
TRBD1 TRBJ2-2 - TRBV2 CASSADRQRTGELFF TGTGCCAGCAGTGCGGACAGGCAACGCACCGGGGAGCTGTTTTTT
- TRBJ1-2 - TRBV15 CATSSPRDTNYGYTF TGTGCCACCAGCAGTCCCCGGGACACTAACTATGGCTACACCTTC
- TRBJ2-2 - TRBV9 CASSPEGNTGELFF TGTGCCAGCAGCCCTGAGGGGAACACCGGGGAGCTGTTTTTT
- TRBJ2-7 - TRBV9 CASSVAPQETYEQYF TGTGCCAGCAGCGTAGCGCCCCAGGAGACCTACGAGCAGTACTTC
- TRBJ2-6 - TRBV9 CASSTQSSGANVLTF TGTGCCAGCAGCACTCAGAGCTCTGGGGCCAACGTCCTGACTTTC
TRBD2 TRBJ2-3 - TRBV10-3 CAISESLSGGTSTDTQYF TGTGCCATCAGTGAGTCGCTTTCGGGAGGGACCAGCACAGATACGCAGTATTTT
TRBD1 TRBJ1-4 - TRBV9 CASSESGQGGEKLFF TGTGCCAGCAGCGAGTCGGGACAGGGTGGCGAAAAACTGTTTTTT
TRBD1 TRBJ2-7 once TRBV12-5 CASGLYNRGDLYEQYF TGTGCTAGTGGTTTGTACAACAGGGGCGATCTATACGAGCAGTACTTC
- TRBJ2-2 - TRBV28 CASSFQGGRTGELFF TGTGCCAGCAGTTTCCAGGGGGGGCGCACCGGGGAGCTGTTTTTT
TRBD1 TRBJ2-1 - TRBV10-2 CASSEAGTGGNEQFF TGCGCCAGCAGTGAGGCCGGGACAGGGGGCAATGAGCAGTTCTTC
- TRBJ1-5 - TRBV6-1 CASSERWTQPQHF TGTGCCAGCAGTGAGCGGTGGACTCAGCCCCAGCATTTT
- TRBJ1-2 - TRBV7-9 CASSLPSAANYGYTF TGTGCCAGCAGCCTCCCCTCGGCAGCTAACTATGGCTACACCTTC
TRBD1 TRBJ1-1 - TRBV19 CASSPTWTGRTEAFF TGTGCCAGTAGTCCCACATGGACAGGGCGGACTGAAGCTTTCTTT
- TRBJ1-1 - TRBV29-1 CSGQRGGNTEAFF TGCAGCGGACAACGGGGGGGAAACACTGAAGCTTTCTTT